This T cell receptor beta chain emerged from a study of Ad26.COV2.S vaccination and SARS-CoV-2 variants. This clone was seen a handful of times. Its target is unknown. Profiled with immunoSEQ multiplex PCR; TCRdb holds only in-frame clones, not every one. Seen here are about 280,000 clones, about 90% observed once, and the top ten hold roughly 3.5%. As for treatment: 15 to 20 received Ad26.COV2.S at low or high dose, single or two shots; several received placebo; per-sample allocation not given. Samples came from day 63 after the first vaccine or placebo injection. The junction had 5 bases not matched to a gene; V was cut back by 5 bases and J by 2 bases. The germline V gene encodes CDR1 GTSNPN and CDR2 SVGIG (reference sequence). This CDR3 is 13 amino acids long. Study conclusions and caveats: The TCR breadth and depth analyses may have produced an underestimate of total T cell responses. Reports say spike-specific CD8+ and CD4+ T cell responses covered substantial breadth after vaccination.

The sequence derives from a person aged 18-60 years who received the Ad26.COV2.S COVID-19 vaccine or a placebo. The sequences come from peripheral blood, collected in a trial of Ad26.COV2.S vaccine versus placebo. This chain uses TRBV30 with TRBJ2-7; 8 nucleotides agree with TRBD2. CDR3 nucleotide sequence: TGTGCCTGGGCCTTTAGCGGGGCCTACGAGCAGTACTTC. It specifies CAWAFSGAYEQYF. Variable domain in full (rest from reference TRBV30 and TRBJ2-7): SQTIHQWPATLVQPVGSPLSLECTVEGTSNPNLYWYRQAAGRGLQLLFYSVGIGQISSEVPQNLSASRPQDRQFILSSKKLLLSDSGFYLCAWAFSGAYEQYFGPGTRLTVT.